The clone carrying this TCR beta chain was observed many times. Its antigen is still unknown. This entry is derived from a study of regulatory T cells in long-lasting Graves disease. Study-wide results and caveats: Less diverse TCR repertoires were seen in persistent Graves' patients than in newly diagnosed ones. Patients with persistent disease shared fewer than 3,500 public clonotypes, outpacing the approximately 920 shared by new patients.

Noted time point: newly diagnosed GD, antithyroid drugs for less than 3 months. The TCR library was made from RNA that had been extracted from PBMCs in TRIzol. Germline V gene sequence: CDR1 MDHEN, CDR2 SYDVKM. V lost 8 bases, J lost 0 bases, and 11 bases lay in between. The CDR3 loop spans 14 amino acids. TCR beta libraries were built with iRepertoire HTBI primers and Arm-PCR of CDR3 regions. TCRdb re-called the multiplex PCR reads through MiXCR, storing one row per CDR3 protein. The sample includes some 410,000 distinct CDR3 sequences, 16% seen only once; the top ten take about 10%. These data also formed part of another study, on T cells in Graves' hyperthyroidism and ophthalmopathy. Turning to that study: Researchers defined stable Graves' hyperthyroidism as no ophthalmopathy progression within 18 months. With a duration under 2 months, the hyperthyroidism was newly diagnosed in patients aged 18 to 65.

This material consisted of peripheral blood mononuclear cells (PBMCs), taken at new diagnosis, from a patient treated with antithyroid drugs. The TCR comes from a woman aged 30 to 39 with Graves disease. The V and J genes are TRBV28 and TRBJ1-3; tentative D call: TRBD1 (5 bases). The CDR3 sequence: CASSAGYSGNTIYF. The CDR3 DNA sequence: TGTGCCAGCTCTGCAGGGTACTCTGGAAACACCATATATTTT.